A single sample is the source of the 25 T cell receptor beta chains below, sequenced in a study of shared clonotypes between healthy human individuals (TCRdb year 2020). Receptor libraries were prepared by the immunoSEQ multiplex PCR assay. TCRdb carries this immuneACCESS record with in-frame sequences only. Its versions omit some clonotypes, under half of them owing to an unresolved V gene in the studies checked, with the rest unexplained. The sample table holds over a million clones, of which 95% to 99% were seen once. About 0.4% of the sample is taken by the ten largest. Sequencing was performed on naive CD4+ T cells sorted from blood. In light of the paper, this sample's cell subset or site label describes: CD45RA+ positively selected. Source of these receptors: a man younger than 40 in good health.

The chain uses TRBV6-6 and TRBJ2-6; a weak D match, TRBD1 (6 bases). This CDR3 has 15 amino acids. In germline, CDR1 is MNHNY, CDR2 SVGAGI (reference sequence). V lost 4 bases, J lost 2 bases, and 9 bases lay in between. The CDR3 is CASSWGPPGANVLTF. The CDR3 DNA reads TGTGCCAGCAGTTGGGGGCCTCCTGGGGCCAACGTCCTGACTTTC.

The gene calls are TRBV18 and TRBJ2-1; the match to TRBD2 covers 7 bases. This CDR3 spans 14 amino acids. J gave up 4 bases and V 5 bases, and 5 bases lay outside the gene matches. Germline CDR1 and CDR2: KGHSH and LQKENI. The CDR3 here is CASSKAGTYNEQFF. The CDR3 DNA sequence: TGTGCCAGCTCAAAAGCGGGAACTTACAATGAGCAGTTCTTC. The variable domain in full, completed from reference TRBV18 and TRBJ2-1, reads NAGVMQNPRHLVRRRGQEARLRCSPMKGHSHVYWYRQLPEEGLKFMVYLQKENIIDESGMPKERFSAEFPKEGPSILRIQQVVRGDSAAYFCASSKAGTYNEQFFGPGTRLTVL.

The rearrangement links TRBV18 to TRBJ2-3, with TRBD2 identical over 10 bases. Germline CDR1 and CDR2: KGHSH and LQKENI. The ends lost 5 bases at V and 0 bases at J; junction bases unmatched: 8. The CDR3 is made up of 17 amino acids. The CDR3 here is CASSDPVLAGSTDTQYF. The CDR3 nucleotides read TGTGCCAGCTCAGATCCAGTACTAGCGGGAAGCACAGATACGCAGTATTTT.

The chain joins TRBV14 to TRBJ1-2; the D gene is possibly TRBD1 (6 bases). V was shortened by 5 bases and J by 8 bases, with 12 bases between the two germline ends. The CDR3 is 12 amino acids. Germline CDR1 SGHDN, CDR2 FVKESK. The DNA for the CDR3 is TGTGCCAGCAGCGACACAGGGACCGGCTACACCTTC. The encoded protein is CASSDTGTGYTF.

For the CDR3, the DNA is TGTGCCAGCAGCCACGGGACTAAAGATCACGAGCAGTACTTC. The encoded protein is CASSHGTKDHEQYF. V usage is TRBV27 and J usage is TRBJ2-7; 7 bases are shared with TRBD2. The length of the CDR3 is 14 residues. From germline, CDR1 is MNHEY and CDR2 SMNVEV (reference sequence). Trimming at V came to 6 bases and at J to 5 bases, leaving 10 bases not matched to a gene.

The CDR3 DNA reads as TGTGCCAGCAGTAAACTAGCGGGAAAGGCAGATACGCAGTATTTT. Translation: CASSKLAGKADTQYF. The V gene is TRBV28, the J gene TRBJ2-3; 10 bases are shared with TRBD2. The ends lost 5 bases at V and 4 bases at J; junction bases unmatched: 6. Germline assignment: CDR1 MDHEN and CDR2 SYDVKM. The CDR3 length is 15 residues.

The rearrangement links TRBV18 to TRBJ2-1; D is undetermined. V was clipped by 4 bases and J by 3 bases, with 13 bases between them. Germline CDR1 reads KGHSH; CDR2 reads LQKENI. This CDR3 is 15 amino acids long. The DNA for the CDR3 is TGTGCCAGCTCACGCGAGGAACTCCTCTACAATGAGCAGTTCTTC. Translation gives CASSREELLYNEQFF. Together with reference TRBV18 and TRBJ2-1, the CDR3 gives the full variable domain: NAGVMQNPRHLVRRRGQEARLRCSPMKGHSHVYWYRQLPEEGLKFMVYLQKENIIDESGMPKERFSAEFPKEGPSILRIQQVVRGDSAAYFCASSREELLYNEQFFGPGTRLTVL.

The J gene is TRBJ1-5, the V gene TRBV5-6; 7 bases align to TRBD1. The trim removed 2 bases at V and 7 bases at J, leaving 9 bases unmatched. This CDR3 has 15 residues. Germline CDR1 and CDR2: SGHDT and YYEEEE. The CDR3 DNA is TGTGCCAGCAGCTTAACAGGGGAGGGTCGCCAGCCCCAGCATTTT. It specifies CASSLTGEGRQPQHF.

This chain connects TRBV6-1 to TRBJ2-5, with no clear D. V lost 6 bases and J 0 bases, leaving 14 bases between the germline ends. CDR1 is MNHNS and CDR2 is SASEGT in the germline V gene. The CDR3 is 15 amino acids. Here the CDR3 DNA reads TGTGCCAGCAGGGTCCAGCCGGCGGACCAAGAGACCCAGTACTTC. As protein: CASRVQPADQETQYF.

V gene TRBV7-3 combines with J gene TRBJ2-3; TRBD2 matches at 10 bases. Looked up from germline, CDR1 is SGHTA and CDR2 is FQGTGA. There are 14 residues in the CDR3. The ends lost 5 bases at V and 5 bases at J; junction bases unmatched: 4. The CDR3, as DNA: TGTGCCAGCAGCGACCGGACTAGCGGAGATACGCAGTATTTT. It encodes CASSDRTSGDTQYF.

As to this clone: Germline is not matched at one junction end, which may reflect a read error. The chain recombines TRBV7-7 with TRBJ2-2; TRBD2 matches 10 bases. The CDR3 spans 16 residues. Germline assignment: CDR1 SSHAT and CDR2 FNYEAQ (reference sequence). The CDR3 is CASRGLAGESTGELFF. CDR3 sequence (DNA): TGTGCTAGCAGAGGGCTAGCGGGAGAAAGCACCGGGGAGCTGTTTTTT.

The chain recombines TRBV15 with TRBJ1-6; no firm D call. CDR3 length: 14 residues. V gave up 2 bases and J gave up 6 bases, with 8 bases separating them. The V gene's germline CDR1 is LNHNV and CDR2 YYDKDF (reference sequence). The CDR3 sequence: CATSRTRINSPLHF. DNA for the CDR3: TGTGCCACCAGCAGAACACGGATTAATTCACCCCTCCACTTT.

The chain is built from TRBV28 and TRBJ2-7; no definite D call. V shed 5 bases and J shed 2 bases, with 13 bases lying between them. The germline V gene encodes CDR1 MDHEN and CDR2 SYDVKM. This CDR3 region has 14 residues. CDR3 amino acids: CASSLTRQTYEQYF. CDR3 bases: TGTGCCAGCAGTCTAACAAGACAAACCTACGAGCAGTACTTC.

This clone has only a few counts. V gene TRBV5-1 combines with J gene TRBJ2-3; D gene uncertain. Trimming stripped 2 bases from V and 0 bases from J, with 7 bases between. The CDR3 length is 14 residues. Looked up from germline, CDR1 is SGHRS and CDR2 is YFSETQ. CDR3 loop: CASSLGKSTDTQYF. The CDR3 DNA reads TGCGCCAGCAGCTTAGGTAAAAGCACAGATACGCAGTATTTT.

The V call is TRBV5-4, the J call TRBJ1-1, with unresolved D. V dropped 2 bases and J dropped 4 bases, with 12 bases sitting between them. The CDR3 is 14 amino acids. The germline CDR1 and CDR2 sequences are SGHNT and YYREEE (reference sequence). CDR3 coding DNA: TGTGCCAGCAGCTTACGGGGAGGGATCACTGAAGCTTTCTTT. Translation: CASSLRGGITEAFF.

The chain combines TRBV29-1 with TRBJ2-5; 8 bases are shared with TRBD2. V lost 4 bases and J lost 5; bases outside the gene matches: 9. Per germline, CDR1 SQVTM and CDR2 ANQGSEA. This CDR3 is 14 amino acids long. CDR3 nucleotides: TGCAGCGTTGCCGCAGCGGGAGTAATGGAGACCCAGTACTTC. This gives the protein CSVAAAGVMETQYF.

The gene calls are TRBV28 and TRBJ2-1; 10 bases fit TRBD2. CDR1 is MDHEN, CDR2 SYDVKM, per germline. This CDR3 comprises 15 residues. V lost 7 bases to trimming and J lost 8 bases; unmatched junction nucleotides: 11. The CDR3 sequence: CASNLRSSGRDEQFF. Here the CDR3 DNA reads TGTGCCAGCAACCTCCGGTCTAGCGGGAGAGATGAGCAGTTCTTC. Variable domain in full (rest from reference TRBV28 and TRBJ2-1): DVKVTQSSRYLVKRTGEKVFLECVQDMDHENMFWYRQDPGLGLRLIYFSYDVKMKEKGDIPEGYSVSREKKERFSLILESASTNQTSMYLCASNLRSSGRDEQFFGPGTRLTVL.

This clone was counted between two and nine times. This chain uses TRBV18 with TRBJ2-3; D is undetermined. This CDR3 contains 14 residues. Trimming left V 2 bases short and J 0 bases short, with 6 bases between. In germline, CDR1 is KGHSH, CDR2 LQKENI. CDR3 amino acids: CASSPMMSTDTQYF. Here the CDR3 DNA reads TGTGCCAGCTCACCAATGATGAGCACAGATACGCAGTATTTT.

The chain joins TRBV6-5 to TRBJ2-3, with D maybe TRBD1 (5 bases). This CDR3 is built from 14 residues. Trimming stripped 4 bases from V and 3 bases from J, with 11 bases between. Germline V gene data show CDR1 as MNHEY and CDR2 as SVGAGI. Here the CDR3 DNA reads TGTGCCAGCAGTTCCGAAAGGGGTACAGATACGCAGTATTTT. Translated: CASSSERGTDTQYF.

CDR3 nucleotides: TGTGCCAGCAGCTCCGGGACGGCTACTGGAAACACCATATATTTT. Translated: CASSSGTATGNTIYF. The chain carries TRBV7-9 and TRBJ1-3; D may be TRBD1 (5 bases). The V and J ends lost 4 bases and 2 bases respectively, with 12 bases between them. The CDR3 covers 15 residues. Per the germline V gene, CDR1 is SEHNR and CDR2 is FQNEAQ (reference sequence). The full variable domain, completed using reference TRBV7-9 and TRBJ1-3, is DTGVSQNPRHKITKRGQNVTFRCDPISEHNRLYWYRQTLGQGPEFLTYFQNEAQLEKSRLLSDRFSAERPKGSFSTLEIQRTEQGDSAMYLCASSSGTATGNTIYFGEGSWLTVV.

This clone was found once. The chain uses TRBV15 and TRBJ1-1, with 7 bases that match TRBD1. This CDR3 comprises 17 residues. After removal of 5 bases from V and 1 base from J, the junction contained 13 bases not matched to a gene. Germline CDR1 is LNHNV and CDR2 is YYDKDF (reference sequence). The CDR3 reads CATSRGQVGVRNTEAFF. In DNA form, the CDR3 reads TGTGCCACCAGCCGTGGACAGGTTGGGGTTCGGAACACTGAAGCTTTCTTT.

The chain uses TRBV28 and TRBJ1-2, with 7 nucleotides matching TRBD1. This CDR3 has 16 amino acids. J was trimmed by 8 bases and V by 5 bases; bases with no gene match: 17. From germline, CDR1 is MDHEN and CDR2 SYDVKM. As DNA, the CDR3 is TGTGCCAGCAGTCGGCTTGGGACAGTCGGCGCGAGGGGCTACACCTTC. Amino acid sequence: CASSRLGTVGARGYTF.

The rearrangement uses TRBV13 and TRBJ2-5, with TRBD1 matching over 7 bases. The ends lost 5 bases at V and 3 bases at J; junction bases unmatched: 3. Per germline, CDR1 PRHDT and CDR2 FYEKMQ (reference sequence). This CDR3 is built from 13 residues. The CDR3 is CASSHGTEETQYF. Here the CDR3 DNA reads TGTGCCAGCAGCCATGGGACAGAAGAGACCCAGTACTTC.

The genes are TRBV7-8 and TRBJ2-7, with D possibly matching TRBD1 (6 bases). CDR1 is SGHVS and CDR2 is FQNEAQ in the germline V gene. Trimming shortened V by 1 base and J by 3 bases, and 10 bases separated the two germline ends. The CDR3 consists of 14 residues. The CDR3 region is CASSLDRDIYEQYF. CDR3 nucleotides: TGTGCCAGCAGCTTAGACAGGGATATCTACGAGCAGTACTTC.

This chain connects TRBV7-8 to TRBJ1-2; 8 bases are a match to TRBD1. The junction had 6 bases not matched to a gene; V was cut back by 5 bases and J by 4 bases. CDR3 length equals 14 residues. Per germline, CDR1 SGHVS and CDR2 FQNEAQ. Written as DNA, the CDR3 is TGTGCCAGCAGCGGGAGGGACAGGTCCTATGGCTACACCTTC. Its protein is CASSGRDRSYGYTF.